This entry is about one TCR beta chain. Via MiXCR, TCRdb re-called the 5' RACE reads, giving one row per CDR3 protein. The top ten hold approximately 4% of the sample, which has tens of thousands of distinct CDR3 sequences, 8.7% seen once. This sample was taken from a study of early T cells in non-severe SARS-CoV-2 infection. The overall study: Bulk RNA taken from unsorted whole blood was sequenced, leaving chains unpaired.

Germline V gives CDR1 LGHDT, CDR2 YNNKEL (reference sequence). V was shortened by 0 bases and J by 6 bases, with 11 bases between the two germline ends. This CDR3 has 14 amino acids. This TCR was recovered from an adult who was a healthcare worker with PCR-confirmed SARS-CoV-2 infection or an uninfected control (not recorded which). This chain connects TRBV3-1 to TRBJ1-1, with a weak D call TRBD1 (6 bases). Sample: whole blood, taken at baseline. DNA of the CDR3: TGTGCCAGCAGCCAAGAGGGGGCGACCCCTGAAGCTTTCTTT. It encodes CASSQEGATPEAFF. Full variable domain (missing parts from reference TRBV3-1 and TRBJ1-1): DTAVSQTPKYLVTQMGNDKSIKCEQNLGHDTMYWYKQDSKKFLKIMFSYNNKELIINETVPNRFSPKSPDKAHLNLHINSLELGDSAVYFCASSQEGATPEAFFGQGTRLTVV.